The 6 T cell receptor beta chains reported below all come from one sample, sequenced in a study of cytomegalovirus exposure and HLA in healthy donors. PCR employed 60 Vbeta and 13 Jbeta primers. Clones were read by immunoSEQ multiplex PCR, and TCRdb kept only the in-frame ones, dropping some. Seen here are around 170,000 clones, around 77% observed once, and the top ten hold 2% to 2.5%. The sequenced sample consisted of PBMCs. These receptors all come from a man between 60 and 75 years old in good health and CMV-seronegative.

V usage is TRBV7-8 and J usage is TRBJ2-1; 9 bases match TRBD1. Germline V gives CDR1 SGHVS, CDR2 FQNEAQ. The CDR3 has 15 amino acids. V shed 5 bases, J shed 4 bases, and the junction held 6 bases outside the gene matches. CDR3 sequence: CASSATGGSYNEQFF. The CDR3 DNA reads TGTGCCAGCAGCGCAACAGGGGGCTCATACAATGAGCAGTTCTTC.

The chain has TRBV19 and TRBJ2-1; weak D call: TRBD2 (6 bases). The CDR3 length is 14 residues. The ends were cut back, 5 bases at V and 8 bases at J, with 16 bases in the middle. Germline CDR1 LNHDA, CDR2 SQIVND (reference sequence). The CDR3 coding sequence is TGTGCCAGTAGTCCGACGACTAGTCCGGATGAGCAGTTCTTC. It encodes CASSPTTSPDEQFF. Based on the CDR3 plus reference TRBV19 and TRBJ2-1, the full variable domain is DGGITQSPKYLFRKEGQNVTLSCEQNLNHDAMYWYRQDPGQGLRLIYYSQIVNDFQKGDIAEGYSVSREKKESFPLTVTSAQKNPTAFYLCASSPTTSPDEQFFGPGTRLTVL.

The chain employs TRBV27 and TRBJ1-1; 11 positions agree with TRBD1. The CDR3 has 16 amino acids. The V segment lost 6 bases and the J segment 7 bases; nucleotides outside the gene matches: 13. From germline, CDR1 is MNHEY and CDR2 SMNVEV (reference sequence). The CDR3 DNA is TGTGCCAGCAGCAAACTCCGGGACAGGGGGGTGTGTGAAGCTTTCTTT. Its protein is CASSKLRDRGVCEAFF.

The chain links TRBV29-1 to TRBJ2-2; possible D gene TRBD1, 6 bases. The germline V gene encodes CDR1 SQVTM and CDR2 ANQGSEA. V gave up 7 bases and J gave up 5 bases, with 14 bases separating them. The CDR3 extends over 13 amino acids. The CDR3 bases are TGCAGCGGCGTACAGGGTGGGACCGGGGAGCTGTTTTTT. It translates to CSGVQGGTGELFF.

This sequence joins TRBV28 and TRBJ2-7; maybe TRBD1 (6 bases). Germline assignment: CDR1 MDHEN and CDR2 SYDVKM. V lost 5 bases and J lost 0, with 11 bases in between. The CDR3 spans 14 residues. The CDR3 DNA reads TGTGCCAGCAGTCCCGACAGGAGCTCCTACGAGCAGTACTTC. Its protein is CASSPDRSSYEQYF.

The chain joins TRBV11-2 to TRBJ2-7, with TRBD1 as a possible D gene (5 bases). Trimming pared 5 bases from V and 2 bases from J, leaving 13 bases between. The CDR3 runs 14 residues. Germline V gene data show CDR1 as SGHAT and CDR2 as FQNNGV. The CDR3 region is CASSQGNIAYEQYF. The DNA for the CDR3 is TGTGCCAGCAGCCAGGGAAATATCGCCTACGAGCAGTACTTC.